What follows is one T cell receptor (beta chain) and its context. Its antigen remains unidentified. The sample is drawn from a study of cytomegalovirus exposure and HLA in healthy donors. At the level of the study: There were some 81 million unique TCRs (from HLA-typed donors) in an early data release. Findings and caveats of the study: Some segments of the V type, notably TRBV6-2 and TRBV6-3, were excluded as indistinguishable. Based on reports, TCR beta sequences accurately predicted HLA-A and HLA-B alleles for most subjects.

This CDR3 is 14 amino acids long. V was cut by 4 bases and J by 4 bases, with 11 bases left in between. Germline V lookup: CDR1 SEHNR, CDR2 FQNEAQ (reference sequence). Though probably carrying unrecorded immune exposures, donors were nominally healthy at sampling. In the PCR, 60 Vbeta and 13 Jbeta primers were used. Produced via immunoSEQ multiplex PCR; TCRdb's table is partial and in-frame only. The data contain about 150,000 clones, 60% to 80% of them seen just once; the ten biggest clones take up about 1.7%. This clonotype originated in a young woman in good health and CMV-seronegative. The source material was PBMCs. V gene TRBV7-9 combines with J gene TRBJ1-3; tentative D call: TRBD1 (6 bases). The CDR3 nucleotides read TGTGCCAGCAGCTCCGGACAGATGGGAAACACCATATATTTT. Its protein is CASSSGQMGNTIYF.